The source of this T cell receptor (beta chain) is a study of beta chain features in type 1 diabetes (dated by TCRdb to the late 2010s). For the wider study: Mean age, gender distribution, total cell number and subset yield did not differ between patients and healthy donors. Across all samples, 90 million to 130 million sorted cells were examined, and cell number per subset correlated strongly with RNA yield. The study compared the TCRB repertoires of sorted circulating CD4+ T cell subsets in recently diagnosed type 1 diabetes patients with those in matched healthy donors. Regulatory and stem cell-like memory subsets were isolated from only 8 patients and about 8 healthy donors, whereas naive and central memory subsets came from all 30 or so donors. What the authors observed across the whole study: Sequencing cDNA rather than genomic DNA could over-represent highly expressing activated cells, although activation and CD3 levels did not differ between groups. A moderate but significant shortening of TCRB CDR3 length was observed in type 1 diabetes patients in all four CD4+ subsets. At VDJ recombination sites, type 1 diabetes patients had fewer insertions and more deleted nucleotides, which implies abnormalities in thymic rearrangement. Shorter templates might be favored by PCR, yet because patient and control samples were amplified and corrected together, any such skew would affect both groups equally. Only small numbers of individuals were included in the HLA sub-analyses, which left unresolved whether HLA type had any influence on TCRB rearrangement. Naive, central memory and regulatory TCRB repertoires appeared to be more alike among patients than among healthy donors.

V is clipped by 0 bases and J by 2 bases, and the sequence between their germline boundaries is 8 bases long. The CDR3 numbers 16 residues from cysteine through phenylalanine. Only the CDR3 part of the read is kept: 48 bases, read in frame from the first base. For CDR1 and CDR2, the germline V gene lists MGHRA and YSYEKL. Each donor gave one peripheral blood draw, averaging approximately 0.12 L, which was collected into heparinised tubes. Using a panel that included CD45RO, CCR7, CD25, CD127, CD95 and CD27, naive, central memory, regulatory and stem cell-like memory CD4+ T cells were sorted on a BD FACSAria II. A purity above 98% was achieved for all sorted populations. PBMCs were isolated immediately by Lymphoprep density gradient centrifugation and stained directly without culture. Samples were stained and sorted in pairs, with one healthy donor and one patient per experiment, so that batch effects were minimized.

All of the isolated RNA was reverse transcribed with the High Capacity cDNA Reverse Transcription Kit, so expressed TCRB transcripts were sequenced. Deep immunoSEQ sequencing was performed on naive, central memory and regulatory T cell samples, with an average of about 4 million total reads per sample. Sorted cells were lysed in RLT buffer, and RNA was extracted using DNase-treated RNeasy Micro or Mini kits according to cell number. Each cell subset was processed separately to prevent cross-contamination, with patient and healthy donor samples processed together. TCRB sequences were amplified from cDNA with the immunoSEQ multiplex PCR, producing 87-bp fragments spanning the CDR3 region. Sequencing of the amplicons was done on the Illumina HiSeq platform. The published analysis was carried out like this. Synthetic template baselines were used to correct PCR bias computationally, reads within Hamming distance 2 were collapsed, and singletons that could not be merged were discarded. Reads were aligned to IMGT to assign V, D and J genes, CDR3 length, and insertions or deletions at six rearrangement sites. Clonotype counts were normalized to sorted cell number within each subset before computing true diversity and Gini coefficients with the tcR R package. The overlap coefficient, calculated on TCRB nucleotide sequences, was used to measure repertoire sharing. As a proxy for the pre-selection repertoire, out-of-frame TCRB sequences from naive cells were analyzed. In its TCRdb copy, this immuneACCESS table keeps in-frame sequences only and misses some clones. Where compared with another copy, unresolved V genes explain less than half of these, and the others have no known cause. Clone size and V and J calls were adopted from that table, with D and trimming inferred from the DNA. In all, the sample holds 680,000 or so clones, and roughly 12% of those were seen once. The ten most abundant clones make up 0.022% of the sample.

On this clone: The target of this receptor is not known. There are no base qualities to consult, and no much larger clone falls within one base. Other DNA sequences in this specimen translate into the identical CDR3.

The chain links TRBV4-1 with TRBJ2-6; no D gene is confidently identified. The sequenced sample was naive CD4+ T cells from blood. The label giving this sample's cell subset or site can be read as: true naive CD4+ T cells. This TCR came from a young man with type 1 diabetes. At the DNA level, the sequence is TGCGCCAGCAGCCAAGATAGAGGACCTGGGGCCAACGTCCTGACTTTC. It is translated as CASSQDRGPGANVLTF.